The 26 T cell receptor beta chains below all came from one sample that was sequenced in a study of graft-versus-host responses after intestinal transplantation. The repertoire was sequenced with immunoSEQ multiplex PCR; TCRdb's copy has only in-frame clones and lacks some. This table holds 75,000 to 100,000 clones, about four fifths found once. These receptors' antigens are unknown. The input for sequencing was unstimulated CD8+ T cells sorted from spleen or lymph node cells, taken before intestinal transplant. These receptors all come from a human donor who received an intestinal transplant.

To note about this clone: Other DNA sequences in this sample translate to the same CDR3. This rearrangement joins TRBV5-1 to TRBJ2-7, with 8 bases aligning to TRBD1. The length of the CDR3 is 13 residues. V shed 3 bases and J 3 bases; nucleotides not matched to a gene: 2. Germline CDR1 is SGHRS and CDR2 is YFSETQ. CDR3 nucleotide sequence: TGCGCCAGCAGCTCAGGACAGGGCTACGAGCAGTACTTC. This encodes CASSSGQGYEQYF.

The chain couples TRBV4-1 to TRBJ1-1; D not certain. The CDR3 extends over 14 amino acids. Germline V gives CDR1 MGHRA, CDR2 YSYEKL. V dropped 0 bases and J dropped 0 bases, with 5 bases sitting between them. DNA for the CDR3: TGCGCCAGCAGCCAAGAATACTTGAACACTGAAGCTTTCTTT. It specifies CASSQEYLNTEAFF.

V gene TRBV7-9 combines with J gene TRBJ2-3; 12 bases are shared with TRBD2. Germline V gives CDR1 SEHNR, CDR2 FQNEAQ (reference sequence). Germline trimming cut 5 bases from V and 5 bases from J; bases unmatched to any gene: 11. This CDR3 has 17 amino acids. In DNA form, the CDR3 reads TGTGCCAGCAGCCTTACAATGACTAGCGGGAGAAGAGATACGCAGTATTTT. Translating gives CASSLTMTSGRRDTQYF.

The gene calls are TRBV6-5 and TRBJ1-2, with D maybe TRBD1 (5 bases). The ends were cut back, 5 bases at V and 6 bases at J, with 7 bases in the middle. The CDR3 contains 11 residues. Germline-derived CDR1 and CDR2 are MNHEY and SVGAGI. CDR3 loop: CASSPGNGYTF. The CDR3 bases are TGTGCCAGCAGTCCAGGGAATGGCTACACCTTC.

This chain connects TRBV27 to TRBJ2-2; D not resolved. Trimming cost V 2 bases and J 3 bases, with 10 bases left between them. The V gene's germline CDR1 is MNHEY and CDR2 SMNVEV (reference sequence). CDR3 length: 15 residues. The CDR3 DNA follows: TGTGCCAGCAGTTTAAGCCCTGGGGACACCGGGGAGCTGTTTTTT. This codes for CASSLSPGDTGELFF.

This sequence joins TRBV5-5 and TRBJ1-4; D is undetermined. CDR1 and CDR2 from the germline V gene are SGHKS and YYEKEE (reference sequence). This CDR3 is built from 13 residues. The V end lost 0 bases, the J end lost 10 bases, and 10 bases lay between the germline ends. CDR3: CASSLGVGPKLFF. The CDR3 DNA follows: TGTGCCAGCAGCTTGGGAGTAGGGCCAAAACTGTTTTTT.

This clone was recorded only once. The chain carries TRBV7-2 and TRBJ2-1, with 10 bases fitting TRBD2. Losses at the gene ends were 7 bases for V and 9 bases for J; bases not matched to a gene: 6. Germline assignment: CDR1 SGHTA and CDR2 FQGNSA. The CDR3 runs to 13 residues. CDR3 loop: CASTPTSGFEQFF. CDR3 DNA sequence: TGTGCCAGCACCCCGACTAGCGGGTTTGAGCAGTTCTTC. Filled out from reference TRBV7-2 and TRBJ2-1, the complete variable domain reads GAGVSQSPSNKVTEKGKDVELRCDPISGHTALYWYRQSLGQGLEFLIYFQGNSAPDKSGLPSDRFSAERTGGSVSTLTIQRTQQEDSAVYLCASTPTSGFEQFFGPGTRLTVL.

This clone was detected only once. This sequence joins TRBV29-1 and TRBJ2-1; weak D call: TRBD2 (5 bases). V was trimmed by 3 bases and J by 7 bases, leaving 16 bases between them. This CDR3 contains 14 residues. Germline CDR1 is SQVTM and CDR2 is ANQGSEA. The CDR3 DNA reads as TGCAGCGTTGAGCCTAGCCGAGGAGGAAATGAGCAGTTCTTC. It codes for CSVEPSRGGNEQFF.

This rearrangement joins TRBV6-5 to TRBJ2-7; 7 bases are a match to TRBD2. V lost 8 bases, J lost 0 bases, and 4 bases stayed unmatched. This CDR3 spans 13 amino acids. Germline V lookup: CDR1 MNHEY, CDR2 SVGAGI. CDR3 in amino acids: CASGAGSSYEQYF. The CDR3 coding sequence is TGTGCCAGCGGAGCGGGGAGCTCCTACGAGCAGTACTTC.

V gene TRBV19 combines with J gene TRBJ1-2; possible D gene TRBD1, 5 bases. Germline V gene sequence: CDR1 LNHDA, CDR2 SQIVND (reference sequence). The CDR3 length is 14 residues. The V end was cut by 6 bases, the J end by 0 bases, with 11 bases between. Here the CDR3 reads CASRPGPSNYGYTF. The DNA for the CDR3 is TGTGCCAGTAGACCGGGACCCTCTAACTATGGCTACACCTTC. Supplemented by reference TRBV19 and TRBJ1-2, the full variable domain reads DGGITQSPKYLFRKEGQNVTLSCEQNLNHDAMYWYRQDPGQGLRLIYYSQIVNDFQKGDIAEGYSVSREKKESFPLTVTSAQKNPTAFYLCASRPGPSNYGYTFGSGTRLTVV.

The rearrangement uses TRBV5-4 and TRBJ2-1; D is unresolved. The CDR3 totals 15 residues. Trimming left V 5 bases short and J 0 bases short, with 12 bases between. The V gene's germline CDR1 is SGHNT and CDR2 YYREEE (reference sequence). The DNA of the CDR3 is TGTGCCAGCAGTCCCTATTTGAGCTCCTACAATGAGCAGTTCTTC. It codes for CASSPYLSSYNEQFF.

The chain couples TRBV4-1 to TRBJ1-5; D might be TRBD1 (5 bases). V was clipped by 4 bases and J by 1 base, with 11 bases between them. CDR1 MGHRA and CDR2 YSYEKL come from the germline V gene. The CDR3 loop spans 15 amino acids. The CDR3 DNA reads TGCGCCAGCAGCCCGTCCGGGGCCAGCAATCAGCCCCAGCATTTT. Its protein product is CASSPSGASNQPQHF.

This clone showed up just once. This likely came from a read error, as a far larger clone is one base away. Additional DNA sequences in this sample encode the identical CDR3. The chain joins TRBV2 to TRBJ2-5; the match to TRBD2 covers 9 bases. Germline loops: CDR1 SNHLY, CDR2 FYNNEI. This CDR3 is 15 amino acids long. Trimming removed 3 bases from V and 5 bases from J; junction bases left unmatched: 7. The CDR3 coding sequence is TGTGCCAGCAGTGACGGCGGGGGGGCCGGGGAGACCCAGTACTTC. Protein sequence: CASSDGGGAGETQYF.

The chain joins TRBV29-1 to TRBJ2-1; D unclear. Germline loops: CDR1 SQVTM, CDR2 ANQGSEA. The CDR3 runs to 13 residues. The V end lost 2 bases, the J end lost 0 bases, and 5 bases lay between the germline ends. CDR3 in amino acids: CSVELSSYNEQFF. The CDR3 DNA sequence: TGCAGCGTTGAACTGAGCTCCTACAATGAGCAGTTCTTC.

V usage is TRBV5-5 and J usage is TRBJ2-3; D perhaps matches TRBD1 (5 bases). V lost 4 bases, J lost 0 bases, and 18 bases lay in between. Germline V CDR1 and CDR2: SGHKS, YYEKEE (reference sequence). The CDR3 runs to 17 residues. CDR3 bases: TGTGCCAGCAGCCCCCTCTACCGGACATTTAGCACAGATACGCAGTATTTT. Residues: CASSPLYRTFSTDTQYF.

V gene TRBV7-6 combines with J gene TRBJ2-5; the match to TRBD2 covers 8 bases. The CDR3 covers 16 residues. CDR1 SGHVS and CDR2 FNYEAQ come from the germline V gene. Unmatched junction bases numbered 4, after V lost 1 base and J lost 0 bases. The CDR3 reads CASSLGSGGYQETQYF. The CDR3 bases are TGTGCCAGCAGCTTAGGGAGCGGGGGTTACCAAGAGACCCAGTACTTC.

A single count supports this clone. V gene TRBV6-5 combines with J gene TRBJ2-5; the D gene could be TRBD1 or TRBD2 (5 bases each). The length of the CDR3 is 15 residues. Trimming left V 2 bases short and J 0 bases short, with 10 bases between. The germline V gene has CDR1 MNHEY and CDR2 SVGAGI. This CDR3 is CASSYNGADQETQYF. The DNA of the CDR3 is TGTGCCAGCAGTTACAACGGGGCAGACCAAGAGACCCAGTACTTC.

This chain joins TRBV10-3 and TRBJ2-1, with D perhaps being TRBD1 or TRBD2 (7 bases each). The germline V gene has CDR1 ENHRY and CDR2 SYGVKD. V lost 9 bases, J lost 9 bases, and 18 bases lay in between. The CDR3 extends over 13 amino acids. In DNA, the CDR3 is TGTGCCATTGAAACAGGGGAGGGAAGTGAGCAGTTCTTC. Encoded protein: CAIETGEGSEQFF.

The chain links TRBV4-1 to TRBJ1-5; D is ambiguous. V lost 1 base, J lost 2 bases, and 6 bases lay in between. CDR1 is MGHRA and CDR2 is YSYEKL in the germline V gene. This CDR3 comprises 14 residues. This CDR3 reads CASSQVRGNQPQHF. CDR3 nucleotides: TGCGCCAGCAGCCAAGTTAGGGGCAATCAGCCCCAGCATTTT.

The chain joins TRBV2 to TRBJ2-5; D is tentatively TRBD1 or TRBD2 (5 bases each). V was shortened by 7 bases and J by 6 bases, with 18 bases between the two germline ends. Germline loops: CDR1 SNHLY, CDR2 FYNNEI. This CDR3 contains 14 residues. The CDR3 region has the DNA TGTGCCAGCACCCTTTCGGGGCTTCTCCAGACCCAGTACTTC. It codes for CASTLSGLLQTQYF. Using reference TRBV2 and TRBJ2-5 for the parts outside the CDR3, the full variable domain is EPEVTQTPSHQVTQMGQEVILRCVPISNHLYFYWYRQILGQKVEFLVSFYNNEISEKSEIFDDQFSVERPDGSNFTLKIRSTKLEDSAMYFCASTLSGLLQTQYFGPGTRLLVL.

The CDR3 region has the DNA TGTGCCAGCAGGGAGTTAGGAGTTGCAGATACGCAGTATTTT. Its protein is CASRELGVADTQYF. The chain uses TRBV2 and TRBJ2-3, with D unresolved. Germline values: CDR1 SNHLY, CDR2 FYNNEI. The V gene lost 6 bases and the J gene lost 4 bases, with 14 bases spanning the gap. This CDR3 contains 14 residues.

V is TRBV4-1 and J is TRBJ2-7; the match to TRBD2 covers 10 bases. The V segment lost 10 bases and the J segment 2 bases; nucleotides outside the gene matches: 8. In germline, CDR1 is MGHRA, CDR2 YSYEKL. CDR3 length: 14 amino acids. Written as DNA, the CDR3 is TGCGCCACCAAACTCGGACTAGCGGCCTACGAGCAGTACTTC. Translation gives CATKLGLAAYEQYF.

The V gene is TRBV6-5, the J gene TRBJ2-7, with D perhaps TRBD2 (6 bases). The CDR3 covers 13 residues. Germline V gene sequence: CDR1 MNHEY, CDR2 SVGAGI. Deletions cut 5 bases from V and 3 bases from J, with 11 bases between. The CDR3 DNA sequence: TGTGCCAGCAGTGATTCAGCGGGCTACGAGCAGTACTTC. Translated: CASSDSAGYEQYF.

The rearrangement uses TRBV11-1 and TRBJ2-7, with TRBD2 matching 7 bases. CDR3 length: 15 residues. With V trimmed by 0 bases and J by 0 bases, 2 bases remained unmatched. CDR1 and CDR2 (germline): SGHAT, FQDESV (reference sequence). The CDR3 sequence is CASSLAGGPSYEQYF. The CDR3 region has the DNA TGTGCCAGCAGCTTAGCGGGAGGGCCCTCCTACGAGCAGTACTTC.

This chain joins TRBV28 and TRBJ1-2; no reliable D call. From germline, CDR1 is MDHEN and CDR2 SYDVKM. There are 16 residues in the CDR3. Trimming left V 2 bases short and J 6 bases short, with 19 bases between. The CDR3 nucleotides are TGTGCCAGCAGTTTAGGACCCCGGTTAGGGTGGGATGGCTACACCTTC. Translated, it gives CASSLGPRLGWDGYTF.

The CDR3 loop reads CASSYSATGGSTEAFF. CDR3 sequence (DNA): TGTGCCAGCAGTTATTCCGCGACAGGAGGGTCCACTGAAGCTTTCTTT. The chain combines TRBV6-5 with TRBJ1-1; D is possibly TRBD1 (6 bases). V was shortened by 3 bases and J by 4 bases, with 18 bases between the two germline ends. CDR1 and CDR2 from the germline V gene are MNHEY and SVGAGI. The CDR3 runs to 16 residues.